Each of the 32 T cell receptor beta chains below was sequenced from the same sample in a study of shared clonotypes between healthy human individuals. Method: immunoSEQ multiplex PCR; TCRdb's copy keeps in-frame clones and lacks some. The sample includes millions of clones, 85% to 95% of them seen just once. Material for sequencing was naive CD4+ T cells sorted from blood. The subset was: CD45RA+ positively selected. Receptors originate from a man between 18 and 29 years old in good health.

V gene TRBV5-1 combines with J gene TRBJ2-2; D perhaps matches TRBD2 (5 bases). Germline V gene sequence: CDR1 SGHRS, CDR2 YFSETQ. The CDR3 is 15 amino acids. The V end was cut by 0 bases, the J end by 5 bases, with 11 bases between. Here the CDR3 reads CASSLELRVTGELFF. The CDR3 nucleotides read TGCGCCAGCAGCTTGGAATTGAGGGTTACCGGGGAGCTGTTTTTT.

The chain is built from TRBV6-4 and TRBJ2-3; 8 bases agree with TRBD2. The CDR3 totals 15 residues. The J segment lost 2 bases and the V segment lost 4 bases, leaving 5 bases of the junction unmatched. Germline V lookup: CDR1 MRHNA, CDR2 SNTAGT. CDR3 coding DNA: TGTGCCAGCAGTGTGGTAGCGGGATACACAGATACGCAGTATTTT. Encoded protein: CASSVVAGYTDTQYF.

The chain has TRBV9 and TRBJ2-2; unclear D gene. This CDR3 has 13 amino acids. The V and J ends lost 4 bases and 3 bases respectively, with 7 bases between them. The germline gives CDR1 SGDLS, CDR2 YYNGEE. CDR3 in DNA: TGTGCCAGCAGCTCAGAGTACACCGGGGAGCTGTTTTTT. Translation gives CASSSEYTGELFF.

The chain combines TRBV5-4 with TRBJ2-3, with D unclear. Germline CDR1 reads SGHNT; CDR2 reads YYREEE (reference sequence). Trimming shortened V by 5 bases and J by 0 bases, and 16 bases separated the two germline ends. There are 16 residues in the CDR3. CDR3 DNA sequence: TGTGCCAGCAGTATGGGAAGCAAAACTAGCACAGATACGCAGTATTTT. This gives the protein CASSMGSKTSTDTQYF.

The rearrangement uses TRBV19 and TRBJ2-3, with TRBD1 identical over 7 bases. Germline V gene sequence: CDR1 LNHDA, CDR2 SQIVND (reference sequence). Trimming took 6 bases from V and 4 from J; bases not matched to a gene: 4. The CDR3 consists of 13 residues. CDR3 coding DNA: TGTGCCAGTAGCGGGACAGTAGCAGATACGCAGTATTTT. Protein product: CASSGTVADTQYF. The complete variable domain, with remaining parts taken from reference TRBV19 and TRBJ2-3, reads DGGITQSPKYLFRKEGQNVTLSCEQNLNHDAMYWYRQDPGQGLRLIYYSQIVNDFQKGDIAEGYSVSREKKESFPLTVTSAQKNPTAFYLCASSGTVADTQYFGPGTRLTVL.

V and J are TRBV6-7 and TRBJ2-1; TRBD1 matches 9 bases. TRBV6-7 is filed as an ORF, its function uncertain. V shed 8 bases and J 8 bases; nucleotides not matched to a gene: 22. The CDR3 sequence is 18 residues long. The CDR3 loop reads CASHLARTGDRVSDEQFF. CDR3 bases: TGTGCCAGCCACCTCGCGAGGACCGGGGACAGGGTGAGCGATGAGCAGTTCTTC.

In this sample, this clone turned up once. The V and J genes are TRBV23-1 and TRBJ2-7; 8 positions agree with TRBD1. TRBV23-1 is filed as an ORF, its function uncertain. The V and J ends lost 1 base and 4 bases, in that order; junction bases with no gene match: 12. CDR3 length equals 17 residues. This chain's CDR3 is CASSQLQRQGKNYEQYF. CDR3 DNA: TGCGCCAGCAGTCAATTACAACGACAGGGGAAAAATTACGAGCAGTACTTC.

The V gene is TRBV2, the J gene TRBJ2-7; a possible D gene is TRBD1 (6 bases). The CDR3 spans 14 residues. Trimming took 4 bases from V and 7 from J, leaving 17 bases between them. Germline V CDR1 and CDR2: SNHLY, FYNNEI. CDR3 sequence reads: CASSVGAILQEQYF. CDR3 in DNA: TGTGCCAGCAGTGTGGGGGCAATTTTACAGGAGCAGTACTTC.

Only one count was recorded for this clone. The V call is TRBV4-3, the J call TRBJ2-4, with D possibly being TRBD1 or TRBD2 (5 bases each). Germline loops: CDR1 LGHNA, CDR2 YSLEER. The CDR3 runs to 13 residues. The germline V and J ends were trimmed by 3 bases and 6 bases, with 9 bases remaining between them. For the CDR3, the DNA is TGCGCCAGCAGCCAGGGACGGGGAAACATTCAGTACTTC. Encoded protein: CASSQGRGNIQYF.

This clone was recorded a few times. Additional DNA sequences in this sample encode the identical CDR3. This chain uses TRBV18 with TRBJ2-7; 11 bases map to TRBD2. Trimming took 3 bases from V and 0 from J; bases not matched to a gene: 1. Per the germline V gene, CDR1 is KGHSH and CDR2 is LQKENI. This CDR3 contains 15 residues. The CDR3 here is CASSPGTSGSYEQYF. The CDR3, as DNA: TGTGCCAGCTCACCCGGGACTAGCGGCTCCTACGAGCAGTACTTC.

J is TRBJ2-7 and V is TRBV7-9; 10 nucleotides agree with TRBD2. The length of the CDR3 is 16 residues. Trimming cost V 5 bases and J 1 base; bases outside gene matches: 8. Germline CDR1 reads SEHNR; CDR2 reads FQNEAQ (reference sequence). CDR3 DNA sequence: TGTGCCAGCAGCGCCTCTAGCGGGAGTGGATCCTACGAGCAGTACTTC. This codes for CASSASSGSGSYEQYF.

Remarks on this clone: Other DNA sequences in the same sample also yield this CDR3. The rearrangement uses TRBV5-1 and TRBJ2-5, with 8 bases identical to TRBD1. Germline CDR1 SGHRS, CDR2 YFSETQ. V was clipped by 5 bases and J by 2 bases; unmatched bases: 5. The CDR3 has 14 amino acids. The CDR3 nucleotides are TGCGCCAGCAGTTTGACAGGGGCACAAGAGACCCAGTACTTC. Protein sequence: CASSLTGAQETQYF.

V usage is TRBV18 and J usage is TRBJ1-1, with 8 bases fitting TRBD1. CDR1 is KGHSH, CDR2 LQKENI, per germline. J was trimmed by 3 bases and V by 3 bases; bases with no gene match: 6. The CDR3 totals 15 residues. The CDR3 region has the DNA TGTGCCAGCTCACCGCGGGACAGGCCTGACACTGAAGCTTTCTTT. It encodes CASSPRDRPDTEAFF.

This chain joins TRBV5-4 and TRBJ2-3; D gene ambiguous. Trimming took 6 bases from V and 4 from J, leaving 15 bases between them. CDR1 SGHNT and CDR2 YYREEE come from the germline V gene (reference sequence). The CDR3 sequence is 14 residues long. The CDR3 coding sequence is TGTGCCAGCACCACCCGTTCTTCTCCAGATACGCAGTATTTT. Translation: CASTTRSSPDTQYF.

This clone was seen a single time. The rearrangement links TRBV28 to TRBJ1-2; D may be TRBD1 (6 bases). V shed 3 bases and J shed 4 bases, with 12 bases lying between them. Germline CDR1 reads MDHEN; CDR2 reads SYDVKM. CDR3 length equals 14 residues. In DNA form, the CDR3 reads TGTGCCAGCAGTTTGCAGGGGATTCGCTATGGCTACACCTTC. It yields the protein CASSLQGIRYGYTF.

This sequence joins TRBV30 and TRBJ2-7, with D possibly being TRBD1 (5 bases). The V end lost 0 bases, the J end lost 2 bases, and 8 bases lay between the germline ends. Germline V gene data show CDR1 as GTSNPN and CDR2 as SVGIG (reference sequence). The CDR3 loop spans 13 amino acids. CDR3 residues: CAWSVRQTYEQYF. The CDR3 region has the DNA TGTGCCTGGAGTGTACGACAGACCTACGAGCAGTACTTC.

A word on this clone: This CDR3 is also generated by other DNA sequences in the sample. The rearrangement joins TRBV11-2 to TRBJ2-7; D call uncertain. Germline V gene sequence: CDR1 SGHAT, CDR2 FQNNGV. V was cut by 5 bases and J by 4 bases, with 3 bases left in between. The CDR3 contains 10 residues. The CDR3 DNA follows: TGTGCCAGCAGCACGTACGAGCAGTACTTC. It translates to CASSTYEQYF. Based on the CDR3 plus reference TRBV11-2 and TRBJ2-7, the full variable domain is EAGVAQSPRYKIIEKRQSVAFWCNPISGHATLYWYQQILGQGPKLLIQFQNNGVVDDSQLPKDRFSAERLKGVDSTLKIQPAKLEDSAVYLCASSTYEQYFGPGTRLTVT.

Details on this clone: The identical CDR3 is also encoded by other nucleotide sequences in the sample. V usage is TRBV5-1 and J usage is TRBJ2-3; the D is unclear. The CDR3 length is 14 residues. CDR1 SGHRS and CDR2 YFSETQ come from the germline V gene. V was cut by 4 bases and J by 0 bases, with 9 bases left in between. CDR3 nucleotides: TGCGCCAGCAGCCTGGGATCTAGCACAGATACGCAGTATTTT. Encoded protein: CASSLGSSTDTQYF.

Points on this clone: This sample includes further DNA sequences coding for the same CDR3. The chain links TRBV9 to TRBJ1-5; D is unresolved. Trimming cost V 0 bases and J 0 bases, with 1 base left between them. Germline CDR1 reads SGDLS; CDR2 reads YYNGEE. This CDR3 has 13 residues. CDR3 residues: CASSVGSNQPQHF. The CDR3 DNA follows: TGTGCCAGCAGCGTAGGTAGCAATCAGCCCCAGCATTTT.

This sequence joins TRBV5-6 and TRBJ2-7; 8 bases map to TRBD1. Trimming took 3 bases from V and 5 from J; bases not matched to a gene: 4. The CDR3 has 13 residues. Germline values: CDR1 SGHDT, CDR2 YYEEEE. The CDR3 loop is CASSSVDRDEQYF. The CDR3, as DNA: TGTGCCAGCAGCTCGGTGGACAGGGACGAGCAGTACTTC.

The chain recombines TRBV6-6 with TRBJ1-1; D gene ambiguous. V was shortened by 7 bases and J by 3 bases, with 12 bases between the two germline ends. CDR1 and CDR2 from the germline V gene are MNHNY and SVGAGI (reference sequence). The CDR3 loop spans 13 amino acids. The CDR3 nucleotides are TGTGCCAGCAAGCGTTCTCGGGACACTGAAGCTTTCTTT. It encodes CASKRSRDTEAFF.

This clone has only one observation. The chain joins TRBV4-1 to TRBJ1-2; a possible D gene is TRBD1 (6 bases). Trimming took off 4 bases at V and 4 bases at J, with 13 bases between the two ends. The length of the CDR3 is 14 residues. Germline-derived CDR1 and CDR2 are MGHRA and YSYEKL. The CDR3 here is CASSPDSYGYGYTF. In DNA, the CDR3 is TGCGCCAGCAGCCCGGACAGTTATGGCTATGGCTACACCTTC.

The chain uses TRBV7-9 and TRBJ2-3; D gene unclear. Trimming stripped 2 bases from V and 0 bases from J, with 6 bases between. The CDR3 runs to 14 residues. Germline loops: CDR1 SEHNR, CDR2 FQNEAQ (reference sequence). The CDR3 DNA sequence: TGTGCCAGCAGCTTAAGGCAGAGCACAGATACGCAGTATTTT. Translating it yields CASSLRQSTDTQYF.

The chain recombines TRBV7-4 with TRBJ2-7; D remains ambiguous. The germline V gene encodes CDR1 SGHVT and CDR2 SQSDAQ. The CDR3 loop spans 13 amino acids. V was cut by 2 bases and J by 5 bases, with 10 bases left in between. The CDR3 loop is CASSLRAPDEQYF. DNA for the CDR3: TGTGCCAGCAGCTTACGGGCACCAGACGAGCAGTACTTC. Variable domain in full (rest from reference TRBV7-4 and TRBJ2-7): GAGVSQSPRYKVAKRGRDVALRCDSISGHVTLYWYRQTLGQGSEVLTYSQSDAQRDKSGRPSGRFSAERPERSVSTLKIQRTEQGDSAVYLCASSLRAPDEQYFGPGTRLTVT.

The chain employs TRBV6-1 and TRBJ2-7; tentatively, D is TRBD1 (5 bases). V lost 10 bases and J 0 bases, leaving 16 bases between the germline ends. The germline CDR1 and CDR2 sequences are MNHNS and SASEGT. The CDR3 is 14 residues long. The CDR3 sequence: CATEWGRLSYEQYF. CDR3 nucleotide sequence: TGTGCCACAGAGTGGGGCAGACTCTCCTACGAGCAGTACTTC.

The rearrangement uses TRBV6-5 and TRBJ2-7; tentative D call: TRBD1 (5 bases). Looked up from germline, CDR1 is MNHEY and CDR2 is SVGAGI. This CDR3 is 15 amino acids long. V lost 2 bases to trimming and J lost 4 bases, with 15 bases between them. In DNA, the CDR3 is TGTGCCAGCAGTTACGGTGCAGGGTCAACGTACGAGCAGTACTTC. Encoded protein: CASSYGAGSTYEQYF.

The genes are TRBV29-1 and TRBJ2-3; D is perhaps TRBD2 (7 bases). Germline V gives CDR1 SQVTM, CDR2 ANQGSEA. The V end lost 0 bases, the J end lost 1 base, and 11 bases lay between the germline ends. CDR3 size: 15 residues. The DNA of the CDR3 is TGCAGCGTTGAAGATGGGCGGGGGCGCACAGATACGCAGTATTTT. Translation gives CSVEDGRGRTDTQYF.

The V and J genes are TRBV2 and TRBJ2-3, with TRBD2 as a possible D gene (6 bases). Germline V gene data show CDR1 as SNHLY and CDR2 as FYNNEI. This CDR3 comprises 13 residues. V lost 5 bases and J 11 bases, leaving 17 bases between the germline ends. This CDR3 reads CASSSSGSGLQYF. The CDR3 DNA reads TGTGCCAGCAGTTCCTCGGGAAGCGGGTTGCAGTATTTT.

This sequence joins TRBV28 and TRBJ2-5, with 9 bases aligning to TRBD1. Germline V gene data show CDR1 as MDHEN and CDR2 as SYDVKM. V was pared by 2 bases and J by 4 bases, with 5 bases of the junction left unmatched. This CDR3 comprises 15 residues. This chain's CDR3 is CASSLETGGTETQYF. CDR3 bases: TGTGCCAGCAGTTTAGAGACAGGGGGAACAGAGACCCAGTACTTC.

About this clone itself: The sample contains more than one DNA sequence encoding this CDR3. The rearrangement uses TRBV6-6 and TRBJ1-4; TRBD1 matches 9 bases. The V gene's germline CDR1 is MNHNY and CDR2 SVGAGI (reference sequence). CDR3 length equals 14 residues. V gave up 7 bases and J gave up 8 bases; unmatched junction bases: 8. CDR3 sequence reads: CASTNTGGREKLFF. DNA for the CDR3: TGTGCCAGCACCAACACAGGGGGCCGGGAAAAACTGTTTTTT.

The chain links TRBV7-9 to TRBJ2-1; D uncertain. Germline-derived CDR1 and CDR2 are SEHNR and FQNEAQ (reference sequence). The CDR3 contains 15 residues. V gave up 2 bases and J gave up 4 bases, with 12 bases separating them. In nucleotides, the CDR3 is TGTGCCAGCAGCTTATTACCTGCAGCGTACAATGAGCAGTTCTTC. Encoded protein: CASSLLPAAYNEQFF.

The chain couples TRBV18 to TRBJ1-2; the match to TRBD1 covers 12 bases. This CDR3 contains 16 residues. The trim removed 3 bases at V and 4 bases at J, leaving 6 bases unmatched. The germline V gene has CDR1 KGHSH and CDR2 LQKENI. In DNA, the CDR3 is TGTGCCAGCTCACCCCAGGGACAGGGGGCCGGCTATGGCTACACCTTC. It encodes CASSPQGQGAGYGYTF.